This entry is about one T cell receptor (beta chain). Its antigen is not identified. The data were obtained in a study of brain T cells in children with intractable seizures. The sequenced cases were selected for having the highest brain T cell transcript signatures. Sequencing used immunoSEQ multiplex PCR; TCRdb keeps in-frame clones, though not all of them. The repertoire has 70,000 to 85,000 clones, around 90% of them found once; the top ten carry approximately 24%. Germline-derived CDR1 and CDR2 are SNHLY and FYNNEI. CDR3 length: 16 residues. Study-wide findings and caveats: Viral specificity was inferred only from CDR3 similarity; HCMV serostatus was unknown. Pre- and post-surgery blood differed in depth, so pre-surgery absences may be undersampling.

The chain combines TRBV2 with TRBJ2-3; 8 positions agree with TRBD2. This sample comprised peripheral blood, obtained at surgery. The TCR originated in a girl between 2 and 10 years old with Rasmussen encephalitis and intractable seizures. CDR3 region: CAQQVLGGGFTDTQYF. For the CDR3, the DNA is TGTGCGCAGCAGGTCCTCGGGGGGGGATTCACAGATACGCAGTATTTT.